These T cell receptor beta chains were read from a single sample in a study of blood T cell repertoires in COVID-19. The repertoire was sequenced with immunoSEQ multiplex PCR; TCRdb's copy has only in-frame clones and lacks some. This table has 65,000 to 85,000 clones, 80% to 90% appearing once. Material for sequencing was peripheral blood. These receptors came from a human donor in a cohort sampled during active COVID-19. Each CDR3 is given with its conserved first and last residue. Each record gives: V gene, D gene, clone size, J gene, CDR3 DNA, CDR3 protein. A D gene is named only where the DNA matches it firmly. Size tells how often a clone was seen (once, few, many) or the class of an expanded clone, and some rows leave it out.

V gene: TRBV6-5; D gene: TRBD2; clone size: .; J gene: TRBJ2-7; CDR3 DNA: TGTGCCAGCATCGGGACTAGTTATAACGAGCAGTACTTC; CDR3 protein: CASIGTSYNEQYF
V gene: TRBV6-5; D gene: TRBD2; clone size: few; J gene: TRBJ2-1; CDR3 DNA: TGTGCCAGCAGTTACGGGCTGGCGGGAGGGCGGAATGAGCAGTTCTTC; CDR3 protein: CASSYGLAGGRNEQFF
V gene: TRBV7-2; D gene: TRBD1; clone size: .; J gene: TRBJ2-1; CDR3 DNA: TGTGCCAGCAGCTTAGATTTCAGTAACAGGGGGAGGAATGAGCAGTTCTTC; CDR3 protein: CASSLDFSNRGRNEQFF
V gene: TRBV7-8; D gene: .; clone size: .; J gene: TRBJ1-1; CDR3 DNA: TGTGCCAGCAGCTTAGTGGGGCGGGGTACCAGGTCGGACACTGAAGCTTTCTTT; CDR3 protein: CASSLVGRGTRSDTEAFF
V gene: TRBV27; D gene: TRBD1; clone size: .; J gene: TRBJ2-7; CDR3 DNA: TGTGCCAGCAGTTTAGTGGGACAGGGTTGGTACGAGCAGTACTTC; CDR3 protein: CASSLVGQGWYEQYF
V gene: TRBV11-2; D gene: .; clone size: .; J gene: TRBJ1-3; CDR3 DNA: TGTGCCAGCAGCTATTTCCTAAAAGAGGCCGGCGGAAACACCATATATTTT; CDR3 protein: CASSYFLKEAGGNTIYF
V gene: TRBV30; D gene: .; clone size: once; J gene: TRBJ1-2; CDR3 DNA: TGTGCCTGGAGTGTAGCGTTGGGGAGAGACTATGGCTACACCTTC; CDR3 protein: CAWSVALGRDYGYTF
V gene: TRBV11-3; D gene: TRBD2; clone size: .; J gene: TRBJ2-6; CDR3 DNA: TGTGCCAGCACCCAACCTAGCGGGAGGTTTTTCTCTGGGGCCAACGTCCTGACTTTC; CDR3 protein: CASTQPSGRFFSGANVLTF
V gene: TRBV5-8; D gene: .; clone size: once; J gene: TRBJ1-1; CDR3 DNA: TGTGCCAGCAGCTTGGACAGTTTTATGAACACTGAAGCTTTCTTT; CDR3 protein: CASSLDSFMNTEAFF
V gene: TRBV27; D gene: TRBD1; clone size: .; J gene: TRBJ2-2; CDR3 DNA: TGTGCCAGCAGTTCTGGGACAGACCCTTCTGGGACCGGGGAGCTGTTTTTT; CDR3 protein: CASSSGTDPSGTGELFF
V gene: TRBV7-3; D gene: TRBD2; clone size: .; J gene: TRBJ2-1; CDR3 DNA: TGTGCCAGCAGCTTAAGCTTACCCGGGAGGGCTCGAAATGAGCAGTTCTTC; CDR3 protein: CASSLSLPGRARNEQFF
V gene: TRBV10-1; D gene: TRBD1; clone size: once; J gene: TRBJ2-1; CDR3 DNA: TGCGCCAGCCCTCAGGAGCCCCGGCGGATACATCAGGGGGAGTCCTCCTACAATGAGCAGTTCTTC; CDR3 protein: CASPQEPRRIHQGESSYNEQFF
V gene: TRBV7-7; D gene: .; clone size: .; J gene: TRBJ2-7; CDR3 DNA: TGTGCTAGCAGCCTCTCACTTCCTTCATCCTACGAGCAGTACTTC; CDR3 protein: CASSLSLPSSYEQYF
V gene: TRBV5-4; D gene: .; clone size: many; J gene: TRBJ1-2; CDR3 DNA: TGTGCCAGCAGCCGACTAGGGAGCTATGGCTACACCTTC; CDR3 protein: CASSRLGSYGYTF
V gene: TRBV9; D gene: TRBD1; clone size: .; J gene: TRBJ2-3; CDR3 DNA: TGTGCCAGCAGCGTTCAGACAGGGAAAGGCACAGATACGCAGTATTTT; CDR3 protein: CASSVQTGKGTDTQYF
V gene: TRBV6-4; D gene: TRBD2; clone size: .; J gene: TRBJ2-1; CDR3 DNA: TGTGCCAGCAGTGTCTCTAGCGGGGGAAATGAGCAGTTCTTC; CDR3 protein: CASSVSSGGNEQFF
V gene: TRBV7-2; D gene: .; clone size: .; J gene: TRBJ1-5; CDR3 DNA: TGTGCCAGCAGCTTAGGACAGCCTGGAAGTCAGCCCCAGCATTTT; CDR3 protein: CASSLGQPGSQPQHF
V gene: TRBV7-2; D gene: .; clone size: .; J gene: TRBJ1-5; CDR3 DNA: TGTGCCAGCAGCCCCTTTTCTAATCAGCCCCAGCATTTT; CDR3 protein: CASSPFSNQPQHF
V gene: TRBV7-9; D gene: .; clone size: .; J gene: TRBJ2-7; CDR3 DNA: TGTGCCAGCAGCTTAGGATCCTCGGGATCGGGGGAGCAGTACTTC; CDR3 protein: CASSLGSSGSGEQYF
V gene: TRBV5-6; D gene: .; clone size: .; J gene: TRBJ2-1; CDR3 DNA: TGTGCCAGCAGCTTAGGTCAAGCTAGCGCGCAGTTCTTC; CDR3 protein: CASSLGQASAQFF
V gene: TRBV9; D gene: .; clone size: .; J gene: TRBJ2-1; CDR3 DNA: TGTGCCAGCAGCGTTAGCGGAGCTAGGATAGGTGAGCAGTTCTTC; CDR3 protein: CASSVSGARIGEQFF
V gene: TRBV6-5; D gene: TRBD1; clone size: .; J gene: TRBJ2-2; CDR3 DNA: TGTGCCAGCAGGGGGACAGGGGAAACCGGGGAGCTGTTTTTT; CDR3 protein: CASRGTGETGELFF
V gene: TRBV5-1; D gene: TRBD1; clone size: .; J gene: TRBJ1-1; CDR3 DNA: TGCGCCAGCAGCCGCGCAGGGGGCGCACCTGAAGCTTTCTTT; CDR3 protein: CASSRAGGAPEAFF
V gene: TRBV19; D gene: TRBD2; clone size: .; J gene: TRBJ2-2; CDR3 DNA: TGTGCCAGTAGTCATGGACCGACTAGCGCGTATGTCGGGGAGCTGTTTTTT; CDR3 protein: CASSHGPTSAYVGELFF
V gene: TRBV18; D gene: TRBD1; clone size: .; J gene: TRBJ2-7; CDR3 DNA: TGTGCCAGCTCACCGGGACAGGGAAGCGGGTACGAGCAGTACTTC; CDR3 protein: CASSPGQGSGYEQYF
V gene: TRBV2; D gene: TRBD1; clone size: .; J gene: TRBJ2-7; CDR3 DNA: TGTGCCAGCAGTGAAGCGCGGACAGGGCCACTGGGGGAGCAGTACTTC; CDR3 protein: CASSEARTGPLGEQYF
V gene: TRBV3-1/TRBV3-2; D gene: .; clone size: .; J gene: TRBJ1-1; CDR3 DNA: TGTGCCAGCAGCCTAGCCGACGGTGAAGCTTTCTTT; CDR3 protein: CASSLADGEAFF
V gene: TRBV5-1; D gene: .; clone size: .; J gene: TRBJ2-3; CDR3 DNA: TGCGCCAGCAGCTTGTTCGTCGGGGGACGAACAGATACGCAGTATTTT; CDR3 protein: CASSLFVGGRTDTQYF
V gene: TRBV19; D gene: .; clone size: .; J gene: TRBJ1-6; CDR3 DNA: TGTGCCAGTAGGGGGGCGGCAGGGAATAATTCACCCCTCCACTTT; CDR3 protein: CASRGAAGNNSPLHF
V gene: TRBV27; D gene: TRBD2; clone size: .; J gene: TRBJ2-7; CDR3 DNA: TGTGCCAGCGCCTTCGGCGCGGGGGTCCTATTATGGCAGTACTTC; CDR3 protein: CASAFGAGVLLWQYF
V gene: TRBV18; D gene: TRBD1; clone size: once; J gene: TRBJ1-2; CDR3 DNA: TGTGCCAGCTCAGGGACAGGGTGGTCGGACTATGGCTACACCTTC; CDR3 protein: CASSGTGWSDYGYTF
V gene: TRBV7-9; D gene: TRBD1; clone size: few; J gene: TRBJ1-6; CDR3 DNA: TGTGCCAGCAGCTCTGACGACAGGGGCGGCAATTCACCCCTCCACTTT; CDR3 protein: CASSSDDRGGNSPLHF
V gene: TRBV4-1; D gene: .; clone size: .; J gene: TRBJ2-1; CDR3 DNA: TGCGCCAGCGCGTGGCCGGGGGACAATGAGCAGTTCTTC; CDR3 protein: CASAWPGDNEQFF
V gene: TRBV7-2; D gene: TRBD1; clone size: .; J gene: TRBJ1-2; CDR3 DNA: TGTGCCAGCAGGGGACAGGGAGACTATGGCTACACCTTC; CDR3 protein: CASRGQGDYGYTF
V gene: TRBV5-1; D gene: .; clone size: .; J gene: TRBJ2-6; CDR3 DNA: TGCGCCAGCAGCCCCCGGGGGGCCAACGTCCTGACTTTC; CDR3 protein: CASSPRGANVLTF
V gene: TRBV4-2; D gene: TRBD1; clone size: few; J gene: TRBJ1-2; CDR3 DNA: TGTGCCAGCAGCCTAGGGAAGAGACAGGGCGATCGCGGCTACACCTTC; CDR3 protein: CASSLGKRQGDRGYTF
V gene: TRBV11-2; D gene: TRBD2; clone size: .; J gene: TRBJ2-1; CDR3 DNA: TGTGCCAGCAGCTGGTATCCGCGGGGGGGGTTTTACAATGAGCAGTTCTTC; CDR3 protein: CASSWYPRGGFYNEQFF
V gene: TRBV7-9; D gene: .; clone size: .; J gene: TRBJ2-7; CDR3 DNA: TGTGCCAGCAGCTTAGAGGAGGTCGGCCCCTACGAGCAGTACTTC; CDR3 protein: CASSLEEVGPYEQYF
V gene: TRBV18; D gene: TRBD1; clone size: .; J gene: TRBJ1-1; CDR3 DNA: TGTGCCAGCTCACCACGCTCAGGGGGCACTGAAGCTTTCTTT; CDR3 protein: CASSPRSGGTEAFF
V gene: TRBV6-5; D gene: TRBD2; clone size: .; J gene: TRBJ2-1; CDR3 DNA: TGTGCCAGCAATACCGGGACTAGCGGGAGAAATGAGCAGTTCTTC; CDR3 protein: CASNTGTSGRNEQFF
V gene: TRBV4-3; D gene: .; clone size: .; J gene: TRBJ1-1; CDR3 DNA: TGCGCCAGCAGCCAAGATGACACCGGGGACACTGAAGCTTTCTTT; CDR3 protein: CASSQDDTGDTEAFF
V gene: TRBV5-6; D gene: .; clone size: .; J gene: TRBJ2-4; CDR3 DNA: TGTGCCAGCAGCTTGGGGCCCCCAGGGGCCAAAAACATTCAGTACTTC; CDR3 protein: CASSLGPPGAKNIQYF
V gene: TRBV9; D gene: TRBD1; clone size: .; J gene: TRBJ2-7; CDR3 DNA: TGTGCCAGCAGCGTAGGGGCGACAGGGTCATACGAGCAGTACTTC; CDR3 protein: CASSVGATGSYEQYF
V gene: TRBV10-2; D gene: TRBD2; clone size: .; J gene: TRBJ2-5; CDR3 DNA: TGCGCCAGCTTCTCCGGGACTAGCGCGGAGACCCAGTACTTC; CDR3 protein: CASFSGTSAETQYF